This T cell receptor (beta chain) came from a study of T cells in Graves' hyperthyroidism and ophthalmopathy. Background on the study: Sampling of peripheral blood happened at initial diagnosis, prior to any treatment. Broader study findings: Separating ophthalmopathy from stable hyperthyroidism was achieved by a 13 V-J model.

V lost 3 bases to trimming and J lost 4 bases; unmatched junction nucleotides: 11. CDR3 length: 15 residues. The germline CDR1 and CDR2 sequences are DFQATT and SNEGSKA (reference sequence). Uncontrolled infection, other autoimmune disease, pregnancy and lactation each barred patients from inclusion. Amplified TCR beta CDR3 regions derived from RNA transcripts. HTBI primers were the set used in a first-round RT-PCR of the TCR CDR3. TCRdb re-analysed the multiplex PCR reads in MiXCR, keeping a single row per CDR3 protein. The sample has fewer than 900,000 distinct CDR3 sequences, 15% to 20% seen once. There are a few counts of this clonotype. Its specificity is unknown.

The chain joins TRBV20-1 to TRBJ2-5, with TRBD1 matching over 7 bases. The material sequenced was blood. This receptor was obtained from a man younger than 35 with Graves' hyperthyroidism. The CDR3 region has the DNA TGCAGTGCTAGGCCACCAACAGGGGCAGGAGAGACCCAGTACTTC. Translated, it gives CSARPPTGAGETQYF.